This T cell receptor beta chain derives from a study of OX40 agonist ivuxolimab in advanced cancers. This CDR3 has 14 amino acids. The V end lost 4 bases, the J end lost 0 bases, and 6 bases lay between the germline ends. The germline V gene has CDR1 SGHAT and CDR2 FQNNGV. The repertoire was sequenced with immunoSEQ multiplex PCR; TCRdb's copy has only in-frame clones and lacks some. Of about 63,000 clones in the sample, around 87% were seen once. The input for sequencing was CD4+ or CD8+ T cells sorted from blood, taken in a trial of the OX40 agonist ivuxolimab. The receptor was isolated from an adult with an advanced solid tumor such as melanoma, head and neck, liver or kidney cancer. The rearrangement joins TRBV11-2 to TRBJ2-2; tentative D call: TRBD2 (5 bases). CDR3 residues: CASSWTSNTGELFF. The CDR3 DNA reads as TGTGCCAGCAGCTGGACTTCGAACACCGGGGAGCTGTTTTTT.